This is a list of T cell receptor beta chains from one sample in a study of spatial heterogeneity in lung cancer. TCRdb passed the 5' RACE reads through MiXCR, listing each CDR3 protein once. Of under 45,000 distinct CDR3 sequences listed, around 6.9% are singletons. Sequencing was performed on PBMCs, taken at follow-up. All receptors come from a male donor with early-stage non-small cell lung cancer. Each CDR3 is given with its conserved first and last residue. The D gene is left open where the match is weak. Clone size appears in some rows only: once, few, many, or a class for an expanded clone.

size: many
J: TRBJ2-2
D: -
V: TRBV20-1
CDR3: CSATGEAGELFF
DNA: TGCAGTGCTACAGGGGAGGCCGGGGAGCTGTTTTTT

size: few
J: TRBJ2-2
D: -
V: TRBV12-3/TRBV12-4
CDR3: CASSRGDGYFSNTGELFF
DNA: TGTGCCAGCAGCCGCGGGGACGGCTATTTTTCGAACACCGGGGAGCTGTTTTTT

size: many
J: TRBJ2-2
D: TRBD2
V: TRBV7-8
CDR3: CASSLAASGGTGELFF
DNA: TGTGCCAGCAGCTTAGCGGCTAGCGGGGGAACCGGGGAGCTGTTTTTT

size: many
J: TRBJ1-6
D: -
V: TRBV7-9
CDR3: CASSFGALNSPLHF
DNA: TGTGCCAGCAGCTTTGGGGCCCTCAATTCACCCCTCCACTTT

size: many
J: TRBJ2-5
D: -
V: TRBV6-6
CDR3: CASSYSKRGSETQYF
DNA: TGTGCCAGCAGTTACTCGAAACGGGGCAGCGAGACCCAGTACTTC

size: -
J: TRBJ2-1
D: -
V: TRBV5-4
CDR3: CASSLDSLSSYNEQFF
DNA: TGTGCCAGCAGCTTGGACAGCCTAAGCTCCTACAATGAGCAGTTCTTC

size: many
J: TRBJ1-1
D: -
V: TRBV2
CDR3: CASSVTGRGTEAFF
DNA: TGTGCCAGCAGTGTTACAGGGAGGGGAACTGAAGCTTTCTTT

size: -
J: TRBJ1-1
D: -
V: TRBV11-2
CDR3: CASSPTPGANAEAFF
DNA: TGTGCCAGCAGCCCGACGCCAGGGGCCAATGCTGAAGCTTTCTTT

size: -
J: TRBJ1-2
D: -
V: TRBV4-2
CDR3: CASSQEGSRSYSYTF
DNA: TGTGCCAGCAGCCAAGAAGGCAGTCGTTCTTATAGCTACACCTTC

size: -
J: TRBJ2-2
D: -
V: TRBV3-1
CDR3: CASSRTSGSGGAGELFF
DNA: TGTGCCAGCAGCCGGACTTCAGGGTCCGGAGGCGCCGGGGAGCTGTTTTTT

size: many
J: TRBJ1-1
D: TRBD1
V: TRBV12-3/TRBV12-4
CDR3: CASSLQGGDTEAFF
DNA: TGTGCCAGCAGCTTACAGGGGGGGGACACTGAAGCTTTCTTT

size: -
J: TRBJ1-3
D: -
V: TRBV18
CDR3: CASSPPQGSSGNTIYF
DNA: TGTGCCAGCTCACCACCGCAGGGTTCCTCTGGAAACACCATATATTTT

size: many
J: TRBJ2-5
D: -
V: TRBV7-9
CDR3: CASSLGRVTDQETQYF
DNA: TGTGCCAGCAGCTTAGGTCGGGTTACCGACCAAGAGACCCAGTACTTC

size: -
J: TRBJ2-7
D: -
V: TRBV20-1
CDR3: CSALSGQVGYEQYF
DNA: TGCAGTGCCCTATCCGGGCAGGTCGGCTACGAGCAGTACTTC

size: many
J: TRBJ1-2
D: -
V: TRBV7-3
CDR3: CASSPREEGVYTF
DNA: TGTGCCAGCAGCCCTAGGGAGGAGGGCGTTTACACCTTC

size: many
J: TRBJ1-6
D: -
V: TRBV10-3
CDR3: CAISDQSYNSPLHF
DNA: TGTGCCATCAGTGACCAGTCCTATAATTCACCCCTCCACTTT

size: few
J: TRBJ2-3
D: TRBD1
V: TRBV5-4
CDR3: CASSSERQGSTDTQYF
DNA: TGTGCCAGCAGCTCTGAGAGACAGGGGTCCACAGATACGCAGTATTTT

size: few
J: TRBJ1-4
D: -
V: TRBV30
CDR3: CAWRATKEANEKLFF
DNA: TGTGCCTGGAGAGCAACAAAAGAGGCTAATGAAAAACTGTTTTTT

size: many
J: TRBJ2-2
D: TRBD2
V: TRBV3-1
CDR3: CASSQETSGGRGLFF
DNA: TGTGCCAGCAGCCAAGAAACTAGCGGGGGCCGGGGGCTGTTTTTT

size: many
J: TRBJ2-7
D: -
V: TRBV5-1
CDR3: CASSLATDSYEQYF
DNA: TGCGCCAGCAGCTTGGCCACAGATTCCTACGAGCAGTACTTC

size: many
J: TRBJ2-4
D: TRBD1
V: TRBV28
CDR3: CASSPTGSKNIQYF
DNA: TGTGCCAGCAGCCCGACAGGGTCCAAAAACATTCAGTACTTC

size: many
J: TRBJ1-1
D: TRBD1
V: TRBV29-1
CDR3: CSVAGGETEAFF
DNA: TGCAGCGTGGCAGGGGGAGAAACTGAAGCTTTCTTT

size: many
J: TRBJ1-2
D: -
V: TRBV4-2
CDR3: CASSQDSIRGGYGYTF
DNA: TGTGCCAGCAGCCAAGATAGCATCAGGGGTGGCTATGGCTACACCTTC

size: many
J: TRBJ2-7
D: TRBD1
V: TRBV2
CDR3: CASWGQGTYEQYF
DNA: TGTGCCAGCTGGGGACAGGGGACCTACGAGCAGTACTTC

size: few
J: TRBJ2-1
D: -
V: TRBV18
CDR3: CASSPVPTLYNEQFF
DNA: TGTGCCAGCTCGCCGGTGCCGACTCTCTACAATGAGCAGTTCTTC

size: many
J: TRBJ1-6
D: -
V: TRBV6-5
CDR3: CASSYRYNSPLHF
DNA: TGTGCCAGCAGTTACCGCTACAATTCACCCCTCCACTTT

size: many
J: TRBJ1-2
D: -
V: TRBV14
CDR3: CASSRAGAGYTF
DNA: TGTGCCAGCAGCCGAGCGGGGGCTGGCTACACCTTC

size: many
J: TRBJ2-3
D: TRBD1
V: TRBV7-9
CDR3: CASKMGQGPTDTQYF
DNA: TGTGCCAGCAAAATGGGACAGGGCCCCACAGATACGCAGTATTTT

size: many
J: TRBJ2-3
D: TRBD2
V: TRBV3-1
CDR3: CASTPSTGGRRTQYF
DNA: TGTGCCAGCACCCCCTCGACCGGGGGGAGACGTACGCAGTATTTT

size: many
J: TRBJ1-5
D: -
V: TRBV5-1
CDR3: CASSLDTGPDRPQHF
DNA: TGCGCCAGCAGCTTGGATACAGGGCCGGACCGGCCCCAGCATTTT

size: -
J: TRBJ1-1
D: TRBD1
V: TRBV12-3/TRBV12-4
CDR3: CASSFSRTGNSEAFF
DNA: TGTGCCAGCAGTTTTTCACGGACAGGGAACTCCGAAGCTTTCTTT

size: many
J: TRBJ2-1
D: -
V: TRBV19
CDR3: CASSQRIGRLYNEQFF
DNA: TGTGCCAGTTCTCAGAGGATAGGGAGACTTTACAATGAGCAGTTCTTC

size: many
J: TRBJ1-1
D: -
V: TRBV12-3/TRBV12-4
CDR3: CASSPGQGGTEAFF
DNA: TGTGCCAGCAGTCCAGGGCAGGGAGGCACTGAAGCTTTCTTT

size: few
J: TRBJ2-7
D: -
V: TRBV6-5
CDR3: CASSYEVGYEQYF
DNA: TGTGCCAGCAGTTACGAGGTGGGGTACGAGCAGTACTTC

size: many
J: TRBJ2-1
D: -
V: TRBV20-1
CDR3: CSARTSGGPNNEQFF
DNA: TGCAGTGCTAGGACTTCCGGGGGGCCTAACAATGAGCAGTTCTTC

size: -
J: TRBJ2-7
D: TRBD2
V: TRBV6-1
CDR3: CASSEPGGTRVHEQYF
DNA: TGTGCCAGCAGTGAACCTGGGGGGACTAGAGTCCACGAGCAGTACTTC

size: many
J: TRBJ2-7
D: -
V: TRBV7-9
CDR3: CASSAFQGSYEQYF
DNA: TGTGCCAGCAGCGCGTTCCAAGGCTCCTACGAGCAGTACTTC

size: many
J: TRBJ2-7
D: -
V: TRBV19
CDR3: CASSIVQEPYEQYF
DNA: TGTGCCAGTAGTATAGTACAGGAACCCTACGAGCAGTACTTC

size: many
J: TRBJ1-5
D: -
V: TRBV12-3/TRBV12-4
CDR3: CASSFTGGNQPQHF
DNA: TGTGCCAGCAGTTTTACTGGGGGCAATCAGCCCCAGCATTTT

size: -
J: TRBJ2-1
D: -
V: TRBV6-1
CDR3: CASSEVGRGRNNEQFF
DNA: TGTGCCAGCAGTGAGGTGGGTCGGGGTAGGAACAATGAGCAGTTCTTC

size: many
J: TRBJ2-1
D: -
V: TRBV19
CDR3: CASSMGDGGQFF
DNA: TGTGCCAGTAGTATGGGAGACGGGGGACAGTTCTTC

size: many
J: TRBJ1-2
D: -
V: TRBV3-1
CDR3: CASSPHGGGGYTF
DNA: TGTGCCAGCAGCCCCCATGGGGGCGGAGGCTACACCTTC

size: many
J: TRBJ2-5
D: -
V: TRBV3-1
CDR3: CASSPDEETQYF
DNA: TGTGCCAGCAGTCCGGACGAAGAGACCCAGTACTTC

size: many
J: TRBJ1-5
D: -
V: TRBV7-9
CDR3: CASGRGVQPQHF
DNA: TGTGCCAGCGGCAGAGGGGTTCAGCCCCAGCATTTT

size: many
J: TRBJ1-2
D: TRBD1
V: TRBV20-1
CDR3: CSAPPKQGAIQSHGYTF
DNA: TGCAGTGCTCCCCCTAAGCAGGGGGCGATCCAGTCGCATGGCTACACCTTC

size: many
J: TRBJ1-6
D: TRBD1
V: TRBV5-1
CDR3: CASSLGQKNSPLHF
DNA: TGCGCCAGCAGCCTGGGACAGAAAAATTCACCCCTCCACTTT

size: many
J: TRBJ1-1
D: -
V: TRBV6-2/TRBV6-3
CDR3: CASSRELTEAFF
DNA: TGTGCCAGCTCTAGGGAACTGACTGAAGCTTTCTTT

size: few
J: TRBJ2-3
D: TRBD2
V: TRBV5-6
CDR3: CASSLVGTSFTDTQYF
DNA: TGTGCCAGCAGCTTGGTTGGGACTAGCTTCACAGATACGCAGTATTTT

size: many
J: TRBJ2-1
D: TRBD1
V: TRBV5-1
CDR3: CASSFPRDRVNEQFF
DNA: TGCGCCAGCAGCTTCCCCCGGGACAGGGTCAATGAGCAGTTCTTC